The rows below give T cell receptor beta chains drawn from one sample of a study of T cell responses to AZD1222 COVID-19 vaccine. This table comes from immunoSEQ multiplex PCR, and its TCRdb copy is limited to in-frame clones, with some not included. The sample has 150,000 to 200,000 clones, approximately 94% seen once. The sequences come from peripheral blood, collected on day 0 of AZD1222 vaccination. Receptors originate from an adult in good health. Both conserved end residues are part of each CDR3. Each record gives: J gene, clone size, V gene, D gene, CDR3 protein, CDR3 DNA. D genes are given only for firm matches. A clone size is listed for some rows: how often the clone was seen (once, few, many), or a class if it is expanded.

J: TRBJ1-2
size: -
V: TRBV24-1
D: TRBD1
CDR3: CATSDRDRGDYGYTF
DNA: TGTGCCACCAGTGACCGGGACAGGGGCGACTATGGCTACACCTTC

J: TRBJ2-7
size: -
V: TRBV10-2
D: -
CDR3: CASSEVKWGEQYF
DNA: TGCGCCAGCAGTGAGGTCAAGTGGGGCGAGCAGTACTTC

J: TRBJ1-1
size: once
V: TRBV7-9
D: -
CDR3: CASSLAQGPPEAFF
DNA: TGTGCCAGCAGCTTAGCCCAGGGGCCCCCTGAAGCTTTCTTT

J: TRBJ1-1
size: once
V: TRBV15
D: -
CDR3: CATSTNAGYTEAFF
DNA: TGTGCCACCAGCACTAACGCGGGATACACTGAAGCTTTCTTT

J: TRBJ1-5
size: -
V: TRBV7-8
D: -
CDR3: CASSLVSPNQPQHF
DNA: TGTGCCAGCAGCTTGGTCAGTCCTAATCAGCCCCAGCATTTT

J: TRBJ1-4
size: -
V: TRBV28
D: -
CDR3: CASSPRTGYNEKLFF
DNA: TGTGCCAGCAGTCCCCGGACGGGATATAATGAAAAACTGTTTTTT

J: TRBJ1-1
size: -
V: TRBV28
D: -
CDR3: CASSLRGTEAFF
DNA: TGTGCCAGCAGTTTGAGGGGGACTGAAGCTTTCTTT

J: TRBJ2-7
size: few
V: TRBV5-1
D: -
CDR3: CASSSRSGTYEQYF
DNA: TGCGCCAGCAGTAGTCGTAGCGGAACCTACGAGCAGTACTTC

J: TRBJ1-5
size: -
V: TRBV4-1
D: -
CDR3: CASSQDGGEFEPQHF
DNA: TGCGCCAGCAGCCAAGATGGCGGTGAATTTGAACCCCAGCATTTT

J: TRBJ2-5
size: -
V: TRBV19
D: -
CDR3: CASSGLQEAQYF
DNA: TGTGCCTCCTCCGGGCTGCAAGAGGCCCAGTACTTC

J: TRBJ2-7
size: -
V: TRBV7-2
D: TRBD2
CDR3: CASSLEVTGGYRYEQYF
DNA: TGTGCCAGCAGCTTAGAAGTCACGGGAGGGTACCGTTACGAGCAGTACTTC

J: TRBJ2-7
size: -
V: TRBV19
D: -
CDR3: CASSIVGAADYEQYF
DNA: TGTGCCAGTAGTATAGTGGGGGCTGCGGACTACGAGCAGTACTTC

J: TRBJ2-7
size: -
V: TRBV21-1
D: -
CDR3: CASSKGRPRPPKSSYEQYF
DNA: TGTGCCAGCAGCAAAGGGCGGCCGCGGCCTCCGAAAAGCTCCTACGAGCAGTACTTC

J: TRBJ1-1
size: -
V: TRBV12-3/TRBV12-4
D: -
CDR3: CASRLGWDTEAFF
DNA: TGTGCCAGCAGGCTCGGATGGGACACTGAAGCTTTCTTT

J: TRBJ1-3
size: once
V: TRBV5-1
D: TRBD1
CDR3: CASSLGQGIHTIYF
DNA: TGCGCCAGCAGCCTAGGACAGGGGATACACACCATATATTTT

J: TRBJ2-7
size: -
V: TRBV11-2
D: -
CDR3: CASSSSQTPGGDLPYEQYF
DNA: TGTGCCAGCAGCTCGAGCCAAACCCCGGGGGGCGACCTGCCCTACGAGCAGTACTTC

J: TRBJ1-1
size: -
V: TRBV3-1/TRBV3-2
D: -
CDR3: CASSPWAENTEAFF
DNA: TGTGCCAGCAGCCCCTGGGCAGAGAACACTGAAGCTTTCTTT

J: TRBJ1-1
size: -
V: TRBV28
D: TRBD1
CDR3: CASSTTYRGWNTEAFF
DNA: TGTGCCAGCAGTACGACCTACAGGGGGTGGAACACTGAAGCTTTCTTT

J: TRBJ1-1
size: -
V: TRBV27
D: TRBD1
CDR3: CASSLSTGGYTEAFF
DNA: TGTGCCAGCAGTTTATCGACAGGGGGGTACACTGAAGCTTTCTTT

J: TRBJ2-5
size: once
V: TRBV5-4
D: TRBD2
CDR3: CASSLEGLAGGETQYF
DNA: TGTGCCAGCAGCTTGGAGGGACTAGCGGGCGGGGAGACCCAGTACTTC

J: TRBJ2-7
size: -
V: TRBV10-3
D: TRBD1
CDR3: CAISQSTGTYEQYF
DNA: TGTGCCATCAGTCAGTCGACAGGGACCTACGAGCAGTACTTC

J: TRBJ2-7
size: -
V: TRBV5-6
D: -
CDR3: CASSRGASYEQYF
DNA: TGTGCCAGCAGCCGAGGGGCCAGCTACGAGCAGTACTTC

J: TRBJ1-5
size: -
V: TRBV30
D: -
CDR3: CAWGPADPRDQPQHF
DNA: TGTGCCTGGGGTCCGGCGGATCCAAGGGATCAGCCCCAGCATTTT

J: TRBJ1-2
size: -
V: TRBV19
D: -
CDR3: CATSSNYGYTF
DNA: TGTGCCACCTCCTCTAACTATGGCTACACCTTC

J: TRBJ2-7
size: once
V: TRBV27
D: -
CDR3: CASSTLARYEQYF
DNA: TGTGCCAGCAGTACACTAGCTCGCTACGAGCAGTACTTC

J: TRBJ1-2
size: once
V: TRBV28
D: -
CDR3: CASSRDGYTF
DNA: TGTGCCAGCAGCCGAGATGGCTACACCTTC

J: TRBJ2-1
size: -
V: TRBV11-3
D: TRBD1
CDR3: CASSQRHTGGKDEQFF
DNA: TGTGCCAGCAGCCAAAGGCATACAGGGGGCAAGGATGAGCAGTTCTTC

J: TRBJ2-1
size: -
V: TRBV18
D: -
CDR3: CASSPPSLLDEQFF
DNA: TGTGCCAGCTCACCACCGTCATTATTGGATGAGCAGTTCTTC

J: TRBJ2-7
size: -
V: TRBV2
D: -
CDR3: CASRAGILYEQYF
DNA: TGTGCCAGCAGGGCGGGTATACTGTACGAGCAGTACTTC